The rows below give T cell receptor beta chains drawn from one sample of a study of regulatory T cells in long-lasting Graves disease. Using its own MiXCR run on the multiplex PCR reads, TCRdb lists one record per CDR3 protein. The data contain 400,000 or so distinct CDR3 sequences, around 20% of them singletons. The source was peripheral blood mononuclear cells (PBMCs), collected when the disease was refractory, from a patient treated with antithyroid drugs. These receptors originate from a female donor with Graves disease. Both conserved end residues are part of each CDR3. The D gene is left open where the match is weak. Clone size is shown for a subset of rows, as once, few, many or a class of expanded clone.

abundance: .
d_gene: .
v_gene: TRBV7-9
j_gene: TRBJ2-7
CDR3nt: TGTGCCAGCAGCTTGACGGGACCCATGATGGGGGAGCAGTACTTC
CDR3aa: CASSLTGPMMGEQYF

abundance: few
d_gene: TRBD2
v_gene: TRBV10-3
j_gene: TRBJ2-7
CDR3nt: TGTGCCATCAGTGAAGGTGATGGGCTAGCGGGTGGCGTCTACGAGCAGTACTTC
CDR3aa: CAISEGDGLAGGVYEQYF

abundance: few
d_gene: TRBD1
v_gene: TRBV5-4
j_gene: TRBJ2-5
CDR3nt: TGTGCCAGCAGTCAGGAGCCGGGACAGGTGAACGGACTAGAGACCCAGTACTTC
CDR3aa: CASSQEPGQVNGLETQYF

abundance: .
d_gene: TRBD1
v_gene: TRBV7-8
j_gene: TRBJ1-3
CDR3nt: TGTGCCAGCAGCCTCGGACAGGCAGAAGGAAACACCGTATATTTT
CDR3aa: CASSLGQAEGNTVYF

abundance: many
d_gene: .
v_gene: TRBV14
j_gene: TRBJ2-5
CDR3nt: TGTGCCAGCAGCCCCCTCCGGCGGCGGCAAGAGACCCAGTACTTC
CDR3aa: CASSPLRRRQETQYF

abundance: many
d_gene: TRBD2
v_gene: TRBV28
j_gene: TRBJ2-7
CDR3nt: TGTGCCAGCAGGAGGACTAGCGGGACCTACGAGCAGTACTTC
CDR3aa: CASRRTSGTYEQYF

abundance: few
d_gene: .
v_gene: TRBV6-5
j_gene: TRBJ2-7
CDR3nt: TGTGCCAGCAGTTACTCGTCGGGTGCCGAGCAGTACTTC
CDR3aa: CASSYSSGAEQYF

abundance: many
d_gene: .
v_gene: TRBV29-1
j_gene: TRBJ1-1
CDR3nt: TGCAGCGTCCTACAGGGAGATAGCACTGAAGCTTTCTTT
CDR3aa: CSVLQGDSTEAFF

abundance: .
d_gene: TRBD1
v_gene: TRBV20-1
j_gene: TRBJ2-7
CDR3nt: TGCAGTGCTAGAGCCGGGACAGCCCGAGAGCAGTACTTC
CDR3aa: CSARAGTAREQYF

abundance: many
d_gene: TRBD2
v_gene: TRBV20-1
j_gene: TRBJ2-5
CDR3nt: TGCAGTGCTAATTCCATCTCAGTGGTTTGGCGGGAGGGCCGAGAATTGGAGACCCAGTACTTC
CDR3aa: CSANSISVVWREGRELETQYF

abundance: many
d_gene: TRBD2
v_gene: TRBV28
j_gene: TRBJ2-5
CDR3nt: TGTGCCAGCAGTTTATATCTGGGACTAGGAGAGACCCAGTACTTC
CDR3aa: CASSLYLGLGETQYF

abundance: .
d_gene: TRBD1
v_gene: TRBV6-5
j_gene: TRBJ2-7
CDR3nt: TGTGCCAGCAGTTACCGACCCGCGGGACAGGGCTACGAGCAGTACTTC
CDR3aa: CASSYRPAGQGYEQYF

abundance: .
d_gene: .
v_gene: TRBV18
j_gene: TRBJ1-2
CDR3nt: TGTGCCAGCTCACCACCGGAAGGGCCTGGCTTGGGTGGCTACACCTTC
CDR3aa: CASSPPEGPGLGGYTF

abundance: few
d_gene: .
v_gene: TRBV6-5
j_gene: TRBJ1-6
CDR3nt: TGTGCCAGCAGTTCAACAGCTAATAATTCACCCCTCCACTTT
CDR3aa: CASSSTANNSPLHF

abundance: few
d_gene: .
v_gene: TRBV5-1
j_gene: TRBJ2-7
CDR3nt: TGCGCCAGCAGCTTGACTTGGACCGAAAACTCCTACGAGCAGTACTTC
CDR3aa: CASSLTWTENSYEQYF

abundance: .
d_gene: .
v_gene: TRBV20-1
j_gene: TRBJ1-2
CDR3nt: TGCAGTGCCCGCCCCTCGGGGGGCCCGTCGAGGGGCTACACCTTC
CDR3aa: CSARPSGGPSRGYTF

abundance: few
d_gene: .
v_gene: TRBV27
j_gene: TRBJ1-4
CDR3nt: TGTGCCAGCAGTTTATACTGGTCTGAAAAACTGTTTTTT
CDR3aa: CASSLYWSEKLFF

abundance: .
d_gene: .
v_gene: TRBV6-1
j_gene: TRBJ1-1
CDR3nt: TGTGCCAGCAGTGAAACCTCAGTTGAAGCTTTCTTT
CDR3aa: CASSETSVEAFF

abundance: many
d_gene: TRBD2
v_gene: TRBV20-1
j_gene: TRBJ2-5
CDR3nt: TGCAGTGCTAGGGGACTAGCGGGAGGCGAGACCCAGTACTTC
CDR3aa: CSARGLAGGETQYF

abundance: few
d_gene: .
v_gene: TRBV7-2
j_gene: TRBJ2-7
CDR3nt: TGTGCCAGCAGCCCGCTCGCAGGAAAGAACTCCTACGAGCAGTACTTC
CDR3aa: CASSPLAGKNSYEQYF

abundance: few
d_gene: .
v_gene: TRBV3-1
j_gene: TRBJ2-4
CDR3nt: TGTGCCAGCAGCCAGGGTATTACCAAAAACATTCAGTACTTC
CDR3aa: CASSQGITKNIQYF

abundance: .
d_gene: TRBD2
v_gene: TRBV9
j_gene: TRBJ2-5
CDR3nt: TGTGCCAGCAGCGTGACGGGACTAGCGAAAAAAGAGACCCAGTACTTC
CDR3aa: CASSVTGLAKKETQYF

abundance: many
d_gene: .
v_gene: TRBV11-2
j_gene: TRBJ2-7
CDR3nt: TGTGCCAGCAGCTTAAGGGCAGGGGTGGATGAGCAGTACTTC
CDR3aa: CASSLRAGVDEQYF

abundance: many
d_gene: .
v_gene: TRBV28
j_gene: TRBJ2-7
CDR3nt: TGTGCCAGCAGTTCGACTAGGGCAGGATTTTACGAGCAGTACTTC
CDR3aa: CASSSTRAGFYEQYF

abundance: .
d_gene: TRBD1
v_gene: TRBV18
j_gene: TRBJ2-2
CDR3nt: TGTGCCAGCTCACCACTTTTCCAGGGGGACACCGGGGAGCTGTTTTTT
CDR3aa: CASSPLFQGDTGELFF

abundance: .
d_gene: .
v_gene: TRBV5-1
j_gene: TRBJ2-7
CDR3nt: TGCGCCAGCAGCCGCGGGGATGGGGCCTACGAGCAGTACTTC
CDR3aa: CASSRGDGAYEQYF

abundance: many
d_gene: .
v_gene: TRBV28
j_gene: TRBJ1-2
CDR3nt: TGTGCCAGCAGTTTCGCGGGGAACTATGGCTACACCTTC
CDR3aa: CASSFAGNYGYTF

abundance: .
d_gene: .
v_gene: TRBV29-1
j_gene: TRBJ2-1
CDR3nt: TGCAGCGTTGTACCCAGGACCAGCTCCTACAATGAGCAGTTCTTC
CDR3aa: CSVVPRTSSYNEQFF

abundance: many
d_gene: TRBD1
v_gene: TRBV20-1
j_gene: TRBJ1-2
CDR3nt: TGCAGTGCTCGACCAACGGGACAGATTAACTATGGCTACACCTTC
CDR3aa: CSARPTGQINYGYTF

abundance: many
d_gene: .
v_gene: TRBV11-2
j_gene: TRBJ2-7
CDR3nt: TGTGCCAGCAGCTTCCCGACAGCACCCTACGAGCAGTACTTC
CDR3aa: CASSFPTAPYEQYF

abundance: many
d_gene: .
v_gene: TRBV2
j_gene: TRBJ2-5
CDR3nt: TGTGCCAGCAGTGACGCCGAACAGGGTATCTGGGAGACCCAGTACTTC
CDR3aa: CASSDAEQGIWETQYF

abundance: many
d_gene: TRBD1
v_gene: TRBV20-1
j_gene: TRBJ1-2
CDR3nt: TGCAGCGTCGGGCAGGGGGCGGCTGGCTACACCTTC
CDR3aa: CSVGQGAAGYTF

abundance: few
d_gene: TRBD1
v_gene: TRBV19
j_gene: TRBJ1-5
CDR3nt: TGTGCCAGTAGAAGGGACAGGGCCCGCAATCAGCCCCAGCATTTT
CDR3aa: CASRRDRARNQPQHF

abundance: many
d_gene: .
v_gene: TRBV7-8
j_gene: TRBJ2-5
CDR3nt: TGTGCCAGCAGCTTACTGGGTTTAGAGACCCAGTACTTC
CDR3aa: CASSLLGLETQYF

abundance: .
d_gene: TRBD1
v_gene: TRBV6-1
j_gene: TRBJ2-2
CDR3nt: TGTGCCAGCAGTCCTCCCGTTGGGACAGGGAGGTCGGTAGCCACCGGGGAGCTGTTTTTT
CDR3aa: CASSPPVGTGRSVATGELFF

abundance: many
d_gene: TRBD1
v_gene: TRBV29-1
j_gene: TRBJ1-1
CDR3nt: TGCAGCGCCGGGGACAGGGGCACTGAAGCTTTCTTT
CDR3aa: CSAGDRGTEAFF

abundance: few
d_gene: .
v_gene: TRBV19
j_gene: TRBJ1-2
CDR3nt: TGTGCCAGTACAAGACAGTATGATGGCTACACCTTC
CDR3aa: CASTRQYDGYTF

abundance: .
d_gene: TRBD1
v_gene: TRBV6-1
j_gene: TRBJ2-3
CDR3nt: TGTGCCAGCAGTGAACCGGGACAGCTCACAGATACGCAGTATTTT
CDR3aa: CASSEPGQLTDTQYF

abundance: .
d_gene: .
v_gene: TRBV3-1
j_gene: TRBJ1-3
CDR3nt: TGTGCCAGCAGCCCAAACGGCAGAACATATGGAAACACCATATATTTT
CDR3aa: CASSPNGRTYGNTIYF

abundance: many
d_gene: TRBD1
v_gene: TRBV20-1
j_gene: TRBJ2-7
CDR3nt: TGCAGTGCTAGGACCAACAGGGGGCGGGACTACGAGCAGTACTTC
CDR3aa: CSARTNRGRDYEQYF

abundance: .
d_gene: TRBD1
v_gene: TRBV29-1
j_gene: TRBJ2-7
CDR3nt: TGCAGCGTTGAACAGGGGGCCCACGAGCAGTACTTC
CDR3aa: CSVEQGAHEQYF

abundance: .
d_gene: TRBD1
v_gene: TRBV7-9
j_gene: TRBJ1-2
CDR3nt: TGTGCCAGCAGCATCGGACAGGGCTGGGGCTACACCTTC
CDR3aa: CASSIGQGWGYTF

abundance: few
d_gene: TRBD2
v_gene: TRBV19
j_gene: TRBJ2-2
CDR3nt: TGTGCCAGTAGTATAAAGGGACTAGCGGGAGTATCGAACACCGGGGAGCTGTTTTTT
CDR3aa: CASSIKGLAGVSNTGELFF

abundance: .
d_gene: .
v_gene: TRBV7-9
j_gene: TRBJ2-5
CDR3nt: TGTGCCAGCAGCTTAATCTCCGTCCGGGGGGAGACCCAGTACTTC
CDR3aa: CASSLISVRGETQYF

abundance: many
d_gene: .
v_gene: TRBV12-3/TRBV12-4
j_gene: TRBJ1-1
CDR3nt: TGTGCCAGCAGTTTTACGGGCCCGAACACTGAAGCTTTCTTT
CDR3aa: CASSFTGPNTEAFF

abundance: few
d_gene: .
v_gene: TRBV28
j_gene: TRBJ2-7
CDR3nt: TGTGCCAGCAGCCAGGGGTGGGGGACCTATTACTACGAGCAGTACTTC
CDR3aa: CASSQGWGTYYYEQYF

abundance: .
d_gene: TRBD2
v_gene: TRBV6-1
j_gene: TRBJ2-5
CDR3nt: TGTGCCAGCAGTCAACCCTCCGGACTAGCGGAAGGAGATTCGGAGACCCAGTACTTC
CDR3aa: CASSQPSGLAEGDSETQYF

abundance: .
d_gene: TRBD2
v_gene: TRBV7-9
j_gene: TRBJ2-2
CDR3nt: TGTGCCAGCAGCTTATCGAGGACTAGCGGGAGGAACACCGGGGAGCTGTTTTTT
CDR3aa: CASSLSRTSGRNTGELFF

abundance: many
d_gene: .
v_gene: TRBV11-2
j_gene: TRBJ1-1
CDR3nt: TGTGCCAGCACCCCCCTGGGGGGTTACGCTTTCTTT
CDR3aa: CASTPLGGYAFF

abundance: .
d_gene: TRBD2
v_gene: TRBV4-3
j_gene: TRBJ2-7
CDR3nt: TGCGCCAGCAGCCAAGATCCAGCGGGAGAATACGAGCAGTACTTC
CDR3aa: CASSQDPAGEYEQYF

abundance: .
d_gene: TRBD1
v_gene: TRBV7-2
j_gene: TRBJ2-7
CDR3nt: TGTGCCAGCAGCTCATCCGGGACAGCCTACGAGCAGTACTTC
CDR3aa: CASSSSGTAYEQYF

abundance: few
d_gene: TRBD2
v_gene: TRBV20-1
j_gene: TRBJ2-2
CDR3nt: TGCAGTGCCCGTGAGGCTAGCGGGAGGGAGCTGTTTTTT
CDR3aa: CSAREASGRELFF

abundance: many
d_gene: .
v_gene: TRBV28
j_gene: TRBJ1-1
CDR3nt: TGTGCCGGCAGCGGACAGAAGAACACTGAAGCTTTCTTT
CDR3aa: CAGSGQKNTEAFF

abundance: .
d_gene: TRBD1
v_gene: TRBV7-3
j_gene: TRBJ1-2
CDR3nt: TGTGCCAGCAGCTTAATTCTACAGGGGCTGCGGGGTGGCGGCTACACCTTC
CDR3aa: CASSLILQGLRGGGYTF